These 17 T cell receptor beta chains were all obtained from the same sample, sequenced in a study of blood T cell repertoires in COVID-19. Libraries were prepared by immunoSEQ multiplex PCR; TCRdb keeps only in-frame clonotypes and omits some of them. The sample consists of some 340,000 clones, roughly 85% of them appearing once. The sample comprised peripheral blood. These receptors all come from a woman aged 18-35 years with acute or convalescent COVID-19.

The V and J genes are TRBV19 and TRBJ2-1, with D possibly being TRBD2 (6 bases). The CDR3 has 13 residues. The germline V gene encodes CDR1 LNHDA and CDR2 SQIVND (reference sequence). V dropped 7 bases and J dropped 8 bases, with 15 bases sitting between them. CDR3 sequence (DNA): TGTGCCAGTAATAATTTCGAGCGGGATGAGCAGTTCTTC. It translates to CASNNFERDEQFF.

CDR3: CASTARGGWYNEQFF. The CDR3 coding sequence is TGTGCCAGCACCGCGCGGGGGGGGTGGTACAATGAGCAGTTCTTC. The chain is built from TRBV5-5 and TRBJ2-1; TRBD2 aligns across 9 bases. The CDR3 loop spans 15 amino acids. Germline V gene lookup returns CDR1 SGHKS and CDR2 YYEKEE (reference sequence). Trimming at V came to 6 bases and at J to 4 bases, leaving 8 bases not matched to a gene.

This chain links TRBV11-3 with TRBJ2-5; 9 bases line up with TRBD1. V gave up 5 bases and J gave up 5 bases; unmatched junction bases: 12. The CDR3 has 16 residues. CDR1 is SGHNT and CDR2 is YENEEA in the germline V gene. The CDR3 DNA reads TGTGCCAGCAGCCTCGGGGACAGGGAGGTTGGGGAGACCCAGTACTTC. The encoded protein is CASSLGDREVGETQYF.

The chain joins TRBV6-5 to TRBJ1-1, with a tentative D call TRBD1 (6 bases). Trimming took 11 bases from V and 0 from J, leaving 10 bases between them. CDR3 length: 12 amino acids. Germline V gives CDR1 MNHEY, CDR2 SVGAGI. The CDR3 DNA follows: TGTGCCGGGACATTTATGAACACTGAAGCTTTCTTT. Its protein product is CAGTFMNTEAFF.

This CDR3 is CASSLIRSAEAFF. The CDR3 coding sequence is TGTGCCAGCAGCTTAATACGGTCGGCTGAAGCTTTCTTT. The chain carries TRBV7-8 and TRBJ1-1; unclear D gene. CDR1 is SGHVS and CDR2 is FQNEAQ in the germline V gene. The CDR3 contains 13 residues. Trimming removed 2 bases at V and 6 bases at J, with 10 bases between.

Only one count was recorded for this clone. This sequence joins TRBV7-9 and TRBJ2-1; maybe TRBD1 (6 bases). This CDR3 has 12 amino acids. The germline gives CDR1 SEHNR, CDR2 FQNEAQ (reference sequence). Trimming removed 8 bases from V and 6 bases from J, with 11 bases in between. As DNA, the CDR3 is TGTGCCAGCGGGGGCATAATCAATGAGCAGTTCTTC. Encoded protein: CASGGIINEQFF.

The V gene is TRBV24-1, the J gene TRBJ2-5; 8 nucleotides agree with TRBD1. V dropped 3 bases and J dropped 4; count of bases not matched to a gene: 15. The CDR3 runs 18 residues. Germline V gene sequence: CDR1 KGHDR, CDR2 SFDVKD. This CDR3 is CATSDPRAGGALGETQYF. As DNA, the CDR3 is TGTGCCACCAGTGATCCGAGGGCAGGGGGCGCTTTGGGAGAGACCCAGTACTTC.

This chain joins TRBV7-2 and TRBJ2-2, with D possibly TRBD1 on 5 matching bases. Germline V gene sequence: CDR1 SGHTA, CDR2 FQGNSA. V was clipped by 2 bases and J by 4 bases, with 11 bases between them. The CDR3 totals 15 residues. This chain's CDR3 is CASSLYRQGTGELFF. The CDR3 DNA follows: TGTGCCAGCAGCTTATATCGTCAGGGCACCGGGGAGCTGTTTTTT.

This rearrangement joins TRBV9 to TRBJ1-1; 8 nucleotides line up with TRBD1. This CDR3 region has 15 residues. Per germline, CDR1 SGDLS and CDR2 YYNGEE. V shed 3 bases, J shed 1 base, and the junction held 5 bases outside the gene matches. CDR3 in DNA: TGTGCCAGCAGCGCTCACAGGGGGGGGAACACTGAAGCTTTCTTT. Protein product: CASSAHRGGNTEAFF.

Only one count was recorded for this clone. The rearrangement uses TRBV5-5 and TRBJ1-1; D is unresolved. Deletions cut 4 bases from V and 4 bases from J, with 14 bases between. The CDR3 loop spans 14 amino acids. The germline gives CDR1 SGHKS, CDR2 YYEKEE (reference sequence). The CDR3 loop reads CASSREWRLTEAFF. The CDR3 nucleotides are TGTGCCAGCAGCCGGGAGTGGCGGCTCACTGAAGCTTTCTTT.

This chain links TRBV9 with TRBJ1-1; D not resolved. CDR1 and CDR2 from the germline V gene are SGDLS and YYNGEE. The CDR3 length is 15 residues. V was trimmed by 0 bases and J by 1 base, leaving 10 bases between them. The CDR3 is CASSVVEGENTEAFF. The CDR3 DNA reads as TGTGCCAGCAGCGTAGTGGAGGGAGAGAACACTGAAGCTTTCTTT.

The chain is built from TRBV7-9 and TRBJ2-5; TRBD2 is a possible D gene (5 bases). The germline gives CDR1 SEHNR, CDR2 FQNEAQ (reference sequence). This CDR3 region has 13 residues. The V and J ends lost 6 bases and 0 bases respectively, with 8 bases between them. The CDR3 spells CASRAGNQETQYF. The CDR3 nucleotides are TGTGCCAGCAGGGCGGGCAACCAAGAGACCCAGTACTTC.

Points on this clone: Its ends do not fully match the called genes, so a read error is possible. The J gene is TRBJ1-2, the V gene TRBV4-1; D perhaps matches TRBD1 (6 bases). This CDR3 has 15 amino acids. Per germline, CDR1 MGHRA and CDR2 YSYEKL. Here the CDR3 reads CARSQGGGGTYGYTF. CDR3 sequence (DNA): TGCGCCCGCAGCCAAGGCGGGGGGGGCACCTATGGCTACACCTTC.

The chain has TRBV3-1 (or the pseudogene TRBV3-2) and TRBJ2-2, with TRBD1 matching 8 bases. This CDR3 has 17 residues. Trimming removed 1 base from V and 1 base from J; junction bases left unmatched: 5. Germline V gives CDR1 LGHDT, CDR2 YNNKEL (reference sequence). The CDR3 region is CASSQVGGQGNTGELFF. CDR3 sequence (DNA): TGTGCCAGCAGCCAAGTGGGAGGACAGGGGAACACCGGGGAGCTGTTTTTT.

V and J are TRBV9 and TRBJ2-2, with 7 bases matching TRBD2. Germline CDR1 and CDR2: SGDLS and YYNGEE. There are 16 residues in the CDR3. V lost 6 bases, J lost 0 bases, and 8 bases stayed unmatched. CDR3: CASTKTSQTNTGELFF. In DNA, the CDR3 is TGTGCCAGCACGAAGACTAGCCAGACGAACACCGGGGAGCTGTTTTTT. The full variable domain, with the rest looked up from reference TRBV9 and TRBJ2-2, is DSGVTQTPKHLITATGQRVTLRCSPRSGDLSVYWYQQSLDQGLQFLIQYYNGEERAKGNILERFSAQQFPDLHSELNLSSLELGDSALYFCASTKTSQTNTGELFFGEGSRLTVL.

This chain uses TRBV5-6 with TRBJ2-3, with a tentative D call TRBD2 (5 bases). CDR1 and CDR2 (germline): SGHDT, YYEEEE. The CDR3 extends over 13 amino acids. Trimming removed 4 bases from V and 8 bases from J, with 14 bases in between. The CDR3 DNA sequence: TGTGCCAGCAGCCCCCTCCGGGGTGTTACGCAGTATTTT. Translated, it gives CASSPLRGVTQYF.

This chain links TRBV27 with TRBJ2-7; D unclear. This CDR3 is 16 amino acids long. CDR1 and CDR2 (germline): MNHEY, SMNVEV (reference sequence). V lost 5 bases and J lost 0, with 17 bases in between. For the CDR3, the DNA is TGTGCCAGCAGTCGATTGACGGGTTCAAGCTCCTACGAGCAGTACTTC. This sequence encodes CASSRLTGSSSYEQYF.